A selection of T cell receptor beta chains follows, all from one sample in a study of CD8 T cells in ankylosing spondylitis. From the 5' RACE reads, TCRdb called clonotypes with MiXCR, one entry per CDR3 protein. The sample lists 350,000 to 550,000 distinct CDR3 sequences, more than 25% occurring once. Sequenced sample: blood, either unsorted or a sorted T cell fraction (not recorded which). All receptors come from a male donor with ankylosing spondylitis. The CDR3 runs from the conserved cysteine through the conserved F or W. D genes are given only for firm matches. The size entry is marked missing in some rows and otherwise reads once, few, many or a size class.

D gene: .
clone size: .
J gene: TRBJ1-5
V gene: TRBV6-1
CDR3 DNA: TGTGCCAGCAGTGGAAGACCGGTCAGCAATCAGCCCCAGCATTTT
CDR3 protein: CASSGRPVSNQPQHF

D gene: .
clone size: .
J gene: TRBJ2-1
V gene: TRBV10-2
CDR3 DNA: TGCGCCACCACCTCTCAACGGGGAGCCGGTTACAATGAGCAGTTCTTC
CDR3 protein: CATTSQRGAGYNEQFF

D gene: .
clone size: .
J gene: TRBJ1-1
V gene: TRBV12-3/TRBV12-4
CDR3 DNA: TGTGCCAGCAGCTTACAGGAGGCTGAAGCTTTCTTT
CDR3 protein: CASSLQEAEAFF

D gene: TRBD2
clone size: .
J gene: TRBJ2-2
V gene: TRBV20-1
CDR3 DNA: TGCAGTGCTAAAGAGGGACTAGCGAACACCGGGGAGCTGTTTTTT
CDR3 protein: CSAKEGLANTGELFF

D gene: .
clone size: once
J gene: TRBJ1-2
V gene: TRBV29-1
CDR3 DNA: TGCAGCGCCCTAGTGGGCGGGGGAGGTTATGGCTACACCTTC
CDR3 protein: CSALVGGGGYGYTF

D gene: .
clone size: once
J gene: TRBJ2-1
V gene: TRBV29-1
CDR3 DNA: TGCAGCGTTGAAGTCTCACTGAACAATGAGCAGTTCTTC
CDR3 protein: CSVEVSLNNEQFF

D gene: TRBD2
clone size: .
J gene: TRBJ2-1
V gene: TRBV5-1
CDR3 DNA: TGCGCCAGCAGCTGGGCCGGGAGGAGCTCCTACAATGAGCAGTTCTTC
CDR3 protein: CASSWAGRSSYNEQFF

D gene: .
clone size: many
J gene: TRBJ2-7
V gene: TRBV7-2
CDR3 DNA: TGTGCCAGCAGCCCAGGGGCGACTAGAAAGGGGGAGCAGTACTTC
CDR3 protein: CASSPGATRKGEQYF

D gene: TRBD1
clone size: .
J gene: TRBJ1-1
V gene: TRBV3-1
CDR3 DNA: TGTGCCAGCAGCCAGGGGGACAGGGGGTTGAACACTGAAGCTTTCTTT
CDR3 protein: CASSQGDRGLNTEAFF

D gene: TRBD2
clone size: few
J gene: TRBJ2-3
V gene: TRBV2
CDR3 DNA: TGTGCCAGCACTAGCGGGTACACAGATACGCAGTATTTT
CDR3 protein: CASTSGYTDTQYF

D gene: TRBD2
clone size: .
J gene: TRBJ2-1
V gene: TRBV20-1
CDR3 DNA: TGCAGTGCTGGGGGACTAGCGGGCGACTACAATGGGCAGTTCTTC
CDR3 protein: CSAGGLAGDYNGQFF

D gene: .
clone size: few
J gene: TRBJ2-6
V gene: TRBV27
CDR3 DNA: TGTGCCAGCAGTTTATTGCCAGGACCGTCCTCTGGGGCCAACGTCCTGACTTTC
CDR3 protein: CASSLLPGPSSGANVLTF

D gene: .
clone size: .
J gene: TRBJ2-5
V gene: TRBV20-1
CDR3 DNA: TGCAGTGCTAGTAGTCCAGGGAGGTGGGAGACCCAGTACTTC
CDR3 protein: CSASSPGRWETQYF

D gene: .
clone size: few
J gene: TRBJ2-2
V gene: TRBV15
CDR3 DNA: TGTGCCACCACCTATACTTTGACCGGGGAGCTGTTTTTT
CDR3 protein: CATTYTLTGELFF

D gene: TRBD2
clone size: few
J gene: TRBJ2-1
V gene: TRBV10-3
CDR3 DNA: TGTGCCATCAGTGAGTCAGGGGGACTAGCGGGCTTTAATGAGCAGTTCTTC
CDR3 protein: CAISESGGLAGFNEQFF

D gene: TRBD2
clone size: few
J gene: TRBJ2-5
V gene: TRBV3-1
CDR3 DNA: TGTGCCAGCAGCCAAGTGCTAGCGGGAGGTGAGACCCAGTACTTC
CDR3 protein: CASSQVLAGGETQYF

D gene: .
clone size: few
J gene: TRBJ2-1
V gene: TRBV14
CDR3 DNA: TGTGCCAGCAGCCAAGAAATAGATGTTCGGGTTCTGCGATACAATGAGCAGTTCTTC
CDR3 protein: CASSQEIDVRVLRYNEQFF

D gene: TRBD2
clone size: .
J gene: TRBJ2-3
V gene: TRBV4-1
CDR3 DNA: TGCGCCAGCAGCCAACCTCTACTAGCGGGGCGCACAGATACGCAGTATTTT
CDR3 protein: CASSQPLLAGRTDTQYF

D gene: TRBD2
clone size: few
J gene: TRBJ2-7
V gene: TRBV20-1
CDR3 DNA: TGCAGTGCTAGGGGGGGGACTAGCGGGCCCTACGAGCAGTACTTC
CDR3 protein: CSARGGTSGPYEQYF

D gene: .
clone size: .
J gene: TRBJ2-2
V gene: TRBV29-1
CDR3 DNA: TGCAGCACGACCGGGACCGGACACGGGGAGCTGTTTTTT
CDR3 protein: CSTTGTGHGELFF

D gene: .
clone size: .
J gene: TRBJ1-2
V gene: TRBV12-3/TRBV12-4
CDR3 DNA: TGTGCCAGCAGTTTAGGGACATTTAACTATGGCTACACCTTC
CDR3 protein: CASSLGTFNYGYTF

D gene: .
clone size: few
J gene: TRBJ2-4
V gene: TRBV12-3/TRBV12-4
CDR3 DNA: TGTGCCAGCAGCCTGAGGGGCAAAAACATTCAGTACTTC
CDR3 protein: CASSLRGKNIQYF

D gene: .
clone size: .
J gene: TRBJ1-5
V gene: TRBV12-3/TRBV12-4
CDR3 DNA: TGTGCCAGCAGTTTACGGGGGGCCCCCAATCAGCCCCAGCATTTT
CDR3 protein: CASSLRGAPNQPQHF

D gene: TRBD2
clone size: .
J gene: TRBJ2-3
V gene: TRBV20-1
CDR3 DNA: TGCAGTGCTCCCGTGAGGACTAGCGGCACAGATACGCAGTATTTT
CDR3 protein: CSAPVRTSGTDTQYF

D gene: TRBD2
clone size: many
J gene: TRBJ2-3
V gene: TRBV20-1
CDR3 DNA: TGCAGTGCTAGCCAGGGACTACACCTTGCAGATACGCAGTATTTT
CDR3 protein: CSASQGLHLADTQYF

D gene: TRBD2
clone size: .
J gene: TRBJ2-1
V gene: TRBV20-1
CDR3 DNA: TGCAGTGCCCCGCTACCGGGACTAGCGATTTCTGCCGGATCCTACAATGAGCAGTTCTTC
CDR3 protein: CSAPLPGLAISAGSYNEQFF

D gene: .
clone size: .
J gene: TRBJ1-2
V gene: TRBV12-3/TRBV12-4
CDR3 DNA: TGTGCCAGCAGTTTACGTTATGAAACTCTGAACTATGGCTACACCTTC
CDR3 protein: CASSLRYETLNYGYTF

D gene: TRBD2
clone size: few
J gene: TRBJ2-2
V gene: TRBV20-1
CDR3 DNA: TGCAGTGCCCAGGGACTAGCGGCCTCGAACACCGGGGAGCTGTTTTTT
CDR3 protein: CSAQGLAASNTGELFF